This TCR beta chain was captured in a study of blood T cell repertoires in COVID-19. At the level of the study: Collection of acute and convalescent COVID-19 samples took place in the United States, Italy and Spain. Sample material is recorded as cDNA or gDNA derived from T cells, B-cell-depleted T cells, or PBMCs.

V dropped 6 bases and J dropped 3; count of bases not matched to a gene: 6. CDR3 length equals 15 residues. Germline CDR1 KGHSH, CDR2 LQKENI. In the original workflow: Reference gene primer amplification gave estimated nucleated cell counts. The method was immunoSEQ multiplex PCR; TCRdb's version includes in-frame clones alone and lacks a portion of them. V, J and clone size derive from that table, while D and trimming were established from the DNA sequence. The data contain approximately 160,000 clones, about 86% of them singletons. The chain uses TRBV18 and TRBJ1-5; 9 positions agree with TRBD1. The TCR was taken from an elderly woman with acute or convalescent COVID-19. Material: peripheral blood. CDR3 in amino acids: CASSPGQGDNQPQHF. CDR3 nucleotide sequence: TGTGCCAGCTCGCCGGGACAGGGAGACAATCAGCCCCAGCATTTT. The variable domain in full, with the rest retrieved from reference TRBV18 and TRBJ1-5, is NAGVMQNPRHLVRRRGQEARLRCSPMKGHSHVYWYRQLPEEGLKFMVYLQKENIIDESGMPKERFSAEFPKEGPSILRIQQVVRGDSAAYFCASSPGQGDNQPQHFGDGTRLSIL.